This T cell receptor beta chain was documented in a study of control samples from healthy donors and cancer patients. Data came from immunoSEQ multiplex PCR; TCRdb stores just in-frame clones and leaves some out. The sample yields 150,000 to 200,000 clones, roughly 91% seen once. The germline gives CDR1 LNHDA, CDR2 SQIVND (reference sequence). Trimming cost V 7 bases and J 5 bases, with 14 bases left between them. The CDR3 runs 13 residues. The sample holds one count of this clone. This clonotype was obtained from a woman in her 30s in good health. The sequenced sample consisted of blood. The rearrangement links TRBV19 to TRBJ2-5; D is perhaps TRBD1 (6 bases). CDR3 protein: CASNQGWGETQYF. DNA for the CDR3: TGTGCCAGTAACCAGGGGTGGGGGGAGACCCAGTACTTC.